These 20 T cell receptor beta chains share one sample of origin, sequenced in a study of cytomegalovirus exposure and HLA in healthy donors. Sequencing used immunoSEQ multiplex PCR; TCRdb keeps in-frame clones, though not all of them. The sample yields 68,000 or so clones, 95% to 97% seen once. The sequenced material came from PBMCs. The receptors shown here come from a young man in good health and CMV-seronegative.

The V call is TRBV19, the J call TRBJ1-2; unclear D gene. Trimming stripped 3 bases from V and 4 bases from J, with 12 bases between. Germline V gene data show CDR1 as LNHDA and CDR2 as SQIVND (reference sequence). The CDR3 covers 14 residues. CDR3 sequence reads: CASSISREIYGYTF. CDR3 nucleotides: TGTGCCAGTAGTATTTCGCGGGAGATCTATGGCTACACCTTC.

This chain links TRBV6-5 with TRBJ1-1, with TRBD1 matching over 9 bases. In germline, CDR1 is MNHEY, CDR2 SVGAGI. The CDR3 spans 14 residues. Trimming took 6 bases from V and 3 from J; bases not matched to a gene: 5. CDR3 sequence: CASRPGQGDTEAFF. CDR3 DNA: TGTGCCAGCAGGCCGGGACAGGGAGACACTGAAGCTTTCTTT.

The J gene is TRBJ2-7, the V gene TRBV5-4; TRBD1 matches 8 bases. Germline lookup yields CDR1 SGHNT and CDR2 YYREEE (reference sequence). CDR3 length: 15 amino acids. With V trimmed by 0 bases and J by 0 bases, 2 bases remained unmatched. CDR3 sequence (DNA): TGTGCCAGCAGCTTGGGAGGACAGGGCTCCTACGAGCAGTACTTC. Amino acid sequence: CASSLGGQGSYEQYF.

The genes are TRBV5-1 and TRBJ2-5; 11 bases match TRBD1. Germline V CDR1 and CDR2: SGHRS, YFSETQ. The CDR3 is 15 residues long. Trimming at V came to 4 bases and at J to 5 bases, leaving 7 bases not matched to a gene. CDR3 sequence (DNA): TGCGCCAGCAGCCCACGGACAGGGGGCGGGGAGACCCAGTACTTC. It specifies CASSPRTGGGETQYF. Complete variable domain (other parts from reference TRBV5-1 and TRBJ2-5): KAGVTQTPRYLIKTRGQQVTLSCSPISGHRSVSWYQQTPGQGLQFLFEYFSETQRNKGNFPGRFSGRQFSNSRSEMNVSTLELGDSALYLCASSPRTGGGETQYFGPGTRLLVL.

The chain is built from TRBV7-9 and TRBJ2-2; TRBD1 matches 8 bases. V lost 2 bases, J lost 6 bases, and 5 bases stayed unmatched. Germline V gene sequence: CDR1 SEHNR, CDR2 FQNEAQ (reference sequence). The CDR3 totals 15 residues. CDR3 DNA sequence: TGTGCCAGCAGCTTAATGGCAGGGGGCGCCGGGGAGCTGTTTTTT. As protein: CASSLMAGGAGELFF.

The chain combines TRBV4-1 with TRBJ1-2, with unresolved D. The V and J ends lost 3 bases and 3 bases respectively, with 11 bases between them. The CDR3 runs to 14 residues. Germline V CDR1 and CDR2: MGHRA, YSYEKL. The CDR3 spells CASSHEGADYGYTF. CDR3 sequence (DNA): TGCGCCAGCAGCCACGAGGGTGCGGACTATGGCTACACCTTC.

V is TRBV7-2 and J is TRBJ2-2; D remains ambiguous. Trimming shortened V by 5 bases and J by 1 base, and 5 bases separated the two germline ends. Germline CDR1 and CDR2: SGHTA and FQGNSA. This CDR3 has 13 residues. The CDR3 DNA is TGTGCCAGCAGCCACTGGAACACCGGGGAGCTGTTTTTT. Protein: CASSHWNTGELFF.

The CDR3 here is CASSLGLGQLNTEAFF. The CDR3 nucleotides read TGTGCCAGCAGCTTGGGTCTTGGACAGTTGAACACTGAAGCTTTCTTT. This sequence joins TRBV5-4 and TRBJ1-1; maybe TRBD1 (6 bases). CDR1 and CDR2 from the germline V gene are SGHNT and YYREEE (reference sequence). The V end lost 0 bases, the J end lost 0 bases, and 12 bases lay between the germline ends. The CDR3 contains 16 residues.

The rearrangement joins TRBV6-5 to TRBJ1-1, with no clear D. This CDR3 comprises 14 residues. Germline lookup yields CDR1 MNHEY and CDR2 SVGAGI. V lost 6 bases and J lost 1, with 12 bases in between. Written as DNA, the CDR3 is TGTGCCAGCAGCCCCGCGCAGGAGAACACTGAAGCTTTCTTT. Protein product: CASSPAQENTEAFF.

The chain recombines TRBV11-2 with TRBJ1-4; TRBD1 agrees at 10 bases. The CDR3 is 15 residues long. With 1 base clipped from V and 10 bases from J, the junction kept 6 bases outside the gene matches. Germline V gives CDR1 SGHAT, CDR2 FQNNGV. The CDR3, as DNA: TGTGCCAGCAGCTTAGGGGGGACAGGGGAAAGAAAACTGTTTTTT. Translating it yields CASSLGGTGERKLFF. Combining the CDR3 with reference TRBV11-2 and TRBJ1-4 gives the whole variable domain EAGVAQSPRYKIIEKRQSVAFWCNPISGHATLYWYQQILGQGPKLLIQFQNNGVVDDSQLPKDRFSAERLKGVDSTLKIQPAKLEDSAVYLCASSLGGTGERKLFFGSGTQLSVL.

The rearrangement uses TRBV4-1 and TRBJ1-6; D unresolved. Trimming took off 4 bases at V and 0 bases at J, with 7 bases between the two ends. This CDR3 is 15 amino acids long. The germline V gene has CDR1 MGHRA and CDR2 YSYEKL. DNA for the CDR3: TGCGCCAGCAGCCCCCGGAGCTCCTATAATTCACCCCTCCACTTT. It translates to CASSPRSSYNSPLHF.

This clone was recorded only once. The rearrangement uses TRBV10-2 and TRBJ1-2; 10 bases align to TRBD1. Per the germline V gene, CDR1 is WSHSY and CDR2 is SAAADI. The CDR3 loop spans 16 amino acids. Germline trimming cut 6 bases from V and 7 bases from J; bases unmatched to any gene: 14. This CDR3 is CASRPGQGQGGFGYTF. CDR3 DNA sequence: TGCGCCAGCAGACCAGGCCAAGGACAGGGGGGGTTTGGCTACACCTTC.

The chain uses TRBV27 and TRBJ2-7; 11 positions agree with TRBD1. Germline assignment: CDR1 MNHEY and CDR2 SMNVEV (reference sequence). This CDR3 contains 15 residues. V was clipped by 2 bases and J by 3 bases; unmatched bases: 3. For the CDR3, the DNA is TGTGCCAGCAGTTTAAGGACAGGGGGCATCTACGAGCAGTACTTC. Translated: CASSLRTGGIYEQYF.

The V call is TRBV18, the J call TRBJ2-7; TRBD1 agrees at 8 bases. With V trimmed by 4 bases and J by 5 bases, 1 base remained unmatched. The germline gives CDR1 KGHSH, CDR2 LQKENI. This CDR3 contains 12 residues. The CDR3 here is CASSRTGHEQYF. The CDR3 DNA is TGTGCCAGCTCACGGACAGGGCACGAGCAGTACTTC.

CDR3 in amino acids: CASSPPRTDTQYF. CDR3 sequence (DNA): TGTGCCAGCAGCCCTCCCCGTACAGATACGCAGTATTTT. The rearrangement uses TRBV5-4 and TRBJ2-3; D remains ambiguous. This CDR3 has 13 residues. CDR1 is SGHNT, CDR2 YYREEE, per germline (reference sequence). Trimming took 4 bases from V and 3 from J, leaving 9 bases between them.

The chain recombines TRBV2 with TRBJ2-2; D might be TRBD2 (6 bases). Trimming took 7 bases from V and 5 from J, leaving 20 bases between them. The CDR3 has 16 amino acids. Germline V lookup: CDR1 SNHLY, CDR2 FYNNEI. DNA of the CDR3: TGTGCCAGCAACCCAACAGGCGGGGCGGGGACCGGGGAGCTGTTTTTT. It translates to CASNPTGGAGTGELFF.

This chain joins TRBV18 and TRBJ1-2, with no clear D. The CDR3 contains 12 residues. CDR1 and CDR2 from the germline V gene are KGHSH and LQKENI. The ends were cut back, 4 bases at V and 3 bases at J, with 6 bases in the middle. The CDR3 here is CASSRVDYGYTF. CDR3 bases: TGTGCCAGCTCACGAGTCGACTATGGCTACACCTTC. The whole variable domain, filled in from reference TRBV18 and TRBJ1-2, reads NAGVMQNPRHLVRRRGQEARLRCSPMKGHSHVYWYRQLPEEGLKFMVYLQKENIIDESGMPKERFSAEFPKEGPSILRIQQVVRGDSAAYFCASSRVDYGYTFGSGTRLTVV.

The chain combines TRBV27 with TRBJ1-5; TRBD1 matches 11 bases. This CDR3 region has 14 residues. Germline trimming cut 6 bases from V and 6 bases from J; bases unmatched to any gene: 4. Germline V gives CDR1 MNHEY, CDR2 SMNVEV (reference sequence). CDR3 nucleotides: TGTGCCAGCAGGCGGACAGGGGGCGGTCAGCCCCAGCATTTT. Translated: CASRRTGGGQPQHF.

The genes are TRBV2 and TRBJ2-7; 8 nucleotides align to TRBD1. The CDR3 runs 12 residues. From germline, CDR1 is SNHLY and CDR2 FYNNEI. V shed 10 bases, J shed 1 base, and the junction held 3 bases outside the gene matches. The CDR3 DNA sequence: TGTGCCACCCAGGGGGCATCCTACGAGCAGTACTTC. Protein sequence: CATQGASYEQYF.

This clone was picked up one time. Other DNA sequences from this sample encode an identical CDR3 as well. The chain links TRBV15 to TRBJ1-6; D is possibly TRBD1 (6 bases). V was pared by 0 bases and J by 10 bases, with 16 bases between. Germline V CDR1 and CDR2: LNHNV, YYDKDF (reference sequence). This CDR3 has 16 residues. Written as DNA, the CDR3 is TGTGCCACCAGCAGAGATCTTCAAGGGGGGGGATCACCCCTCCACTTT. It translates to CATSRDLQGGGSPLHF.